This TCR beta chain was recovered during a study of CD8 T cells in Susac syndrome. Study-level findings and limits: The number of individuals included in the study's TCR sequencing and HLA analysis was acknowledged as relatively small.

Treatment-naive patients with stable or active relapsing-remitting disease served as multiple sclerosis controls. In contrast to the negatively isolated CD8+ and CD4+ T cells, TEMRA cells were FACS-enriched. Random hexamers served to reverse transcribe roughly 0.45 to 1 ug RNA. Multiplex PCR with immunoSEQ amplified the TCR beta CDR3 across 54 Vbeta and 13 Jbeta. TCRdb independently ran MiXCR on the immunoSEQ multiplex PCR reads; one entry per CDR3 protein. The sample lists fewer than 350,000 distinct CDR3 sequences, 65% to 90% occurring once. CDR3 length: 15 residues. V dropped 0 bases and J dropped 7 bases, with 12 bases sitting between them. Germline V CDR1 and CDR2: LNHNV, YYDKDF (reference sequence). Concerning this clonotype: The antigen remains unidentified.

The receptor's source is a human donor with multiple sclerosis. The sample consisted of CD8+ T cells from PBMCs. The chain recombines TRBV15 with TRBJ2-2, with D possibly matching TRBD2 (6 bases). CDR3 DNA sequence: TGTGCCACCAGCAGAGATGAACTAGCTGACGGGGAGCTGTTTTTT. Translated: CATSRDELADGELFF.